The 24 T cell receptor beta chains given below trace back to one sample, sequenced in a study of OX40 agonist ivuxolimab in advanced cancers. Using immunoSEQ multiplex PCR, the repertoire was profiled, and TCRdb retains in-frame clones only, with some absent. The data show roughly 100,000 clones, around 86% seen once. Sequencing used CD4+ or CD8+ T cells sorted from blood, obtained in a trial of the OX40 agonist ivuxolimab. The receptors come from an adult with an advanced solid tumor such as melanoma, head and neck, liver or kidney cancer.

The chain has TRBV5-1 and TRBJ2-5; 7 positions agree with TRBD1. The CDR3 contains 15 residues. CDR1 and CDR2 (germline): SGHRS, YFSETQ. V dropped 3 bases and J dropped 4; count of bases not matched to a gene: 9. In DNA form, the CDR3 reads TGCGCCAGCAGCTCACAGGGGACCCAAGGAGAGACCCAGTACTTC. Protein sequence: CASSSQGTQGETQYF.

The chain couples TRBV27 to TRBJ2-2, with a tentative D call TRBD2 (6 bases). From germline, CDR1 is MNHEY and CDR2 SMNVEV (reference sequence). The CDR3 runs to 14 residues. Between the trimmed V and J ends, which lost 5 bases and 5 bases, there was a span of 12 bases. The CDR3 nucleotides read TGTGCCAGCAGTACGGGGGTTTGGACCGGGGAGCTGTTTTTT. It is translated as CASSTGVWTGELFF.

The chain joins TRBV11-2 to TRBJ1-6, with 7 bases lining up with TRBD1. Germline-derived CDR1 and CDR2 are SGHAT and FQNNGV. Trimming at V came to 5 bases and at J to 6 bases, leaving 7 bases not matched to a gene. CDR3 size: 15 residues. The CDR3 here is CASSTQGRANSPLHF. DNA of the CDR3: TGTGCCAGCAGCACACAGGGGCGTGCTAATTCACCCCTCCACTTT.

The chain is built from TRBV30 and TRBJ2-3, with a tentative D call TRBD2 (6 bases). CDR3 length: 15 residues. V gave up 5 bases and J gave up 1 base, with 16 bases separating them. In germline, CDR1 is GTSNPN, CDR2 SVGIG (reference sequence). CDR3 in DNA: TGTGCCTGGGGGACTTCCGGGAGCCGCACAGATACGCAGTATTTT. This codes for CAWGTSGSRTDTQYF.

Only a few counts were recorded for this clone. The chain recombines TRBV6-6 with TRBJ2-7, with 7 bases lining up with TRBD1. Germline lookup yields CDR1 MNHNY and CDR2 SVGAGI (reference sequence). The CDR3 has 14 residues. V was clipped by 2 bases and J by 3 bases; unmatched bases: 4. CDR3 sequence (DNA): TGTGCCAGCAGTTACGGGACAGCTAACTACGAGCAGTACTTC. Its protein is CASSYGTANYEQYF.

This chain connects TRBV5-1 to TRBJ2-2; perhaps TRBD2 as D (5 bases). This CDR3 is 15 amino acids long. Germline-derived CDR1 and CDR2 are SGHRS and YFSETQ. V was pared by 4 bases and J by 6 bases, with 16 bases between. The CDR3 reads CASSRELGPPGELFF. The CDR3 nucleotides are TGCGCCAGCAGCAGGGAGTTGGGTCCGCCCGGGGAGCTGTTTTTT. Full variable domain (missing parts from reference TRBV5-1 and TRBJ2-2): KAGVTQTPRYLIKTRGQQVTLSCSPISGHRSVSWYQQTPGQGLQFLFEYFSETQRNKGNFPGRFSGRQFSNSRSEMNVSTLELGDSALYLCASSRELGPPGELFFGEGSRLTVL.

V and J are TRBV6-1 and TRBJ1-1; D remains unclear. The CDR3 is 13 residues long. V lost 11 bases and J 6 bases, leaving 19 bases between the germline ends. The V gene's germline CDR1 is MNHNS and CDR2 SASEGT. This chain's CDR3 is CALSDGGRAEAFF. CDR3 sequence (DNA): TGTGCCTTAAGCGACGGAGGGAGGGCTGAAGCTTTCTTT.

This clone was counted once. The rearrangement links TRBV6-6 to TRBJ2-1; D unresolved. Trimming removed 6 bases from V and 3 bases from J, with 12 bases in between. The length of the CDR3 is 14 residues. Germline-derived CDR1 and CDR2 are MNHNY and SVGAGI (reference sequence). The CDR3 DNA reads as TGTGCCAGCAGCCCTGATGGGATCTACAATGAGCAGTTCTTC. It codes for CASSPDGIYNEQFF.

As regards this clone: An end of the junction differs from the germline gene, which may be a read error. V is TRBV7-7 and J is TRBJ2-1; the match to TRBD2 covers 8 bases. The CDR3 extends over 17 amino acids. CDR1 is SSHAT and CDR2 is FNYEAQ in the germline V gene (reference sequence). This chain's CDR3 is CASSLEWEWRGDNEQFF. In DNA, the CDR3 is TGTGCTAGCAGCTTAGAGTGGGAGTGGCGGGGGGACAATGAGCAGTTCTTC.

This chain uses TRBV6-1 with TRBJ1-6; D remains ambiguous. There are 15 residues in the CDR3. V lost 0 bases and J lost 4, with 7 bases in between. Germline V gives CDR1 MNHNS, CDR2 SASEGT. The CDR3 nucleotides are TGTGCCAGCAGTGAAGCGGCAGATTATAATTCACCCCTCCACTTT. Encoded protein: CASSEAADYNSPLHF.

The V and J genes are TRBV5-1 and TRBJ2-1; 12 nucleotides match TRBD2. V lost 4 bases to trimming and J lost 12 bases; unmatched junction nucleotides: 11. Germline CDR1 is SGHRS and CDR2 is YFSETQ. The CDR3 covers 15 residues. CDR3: CASSATSGGPYGQFF. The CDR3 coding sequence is TGCGCCAGCAGCGCAACTAGCGGGGGGCCCTACGGGCAGTTCTTC. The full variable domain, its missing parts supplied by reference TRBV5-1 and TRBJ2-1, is KAGVTQTPRYLIKTRGQQVTLSCSPISGHRSVSWYQQTPGQGLQFLFEYFSETQRNKGNFPGRFSGRQFSNSRSEMNVSTLELGDSALYLCASSATSGGPYGQFFGPGTRLTVL.

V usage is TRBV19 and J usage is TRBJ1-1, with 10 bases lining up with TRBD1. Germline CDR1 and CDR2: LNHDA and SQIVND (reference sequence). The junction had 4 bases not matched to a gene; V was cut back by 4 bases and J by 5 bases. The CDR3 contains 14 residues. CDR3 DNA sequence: TGTGCCAGTAGTACCAGGACAGGGGGAACTGAAGCTTTCTTT. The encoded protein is CASSTRTGGTEAFF.

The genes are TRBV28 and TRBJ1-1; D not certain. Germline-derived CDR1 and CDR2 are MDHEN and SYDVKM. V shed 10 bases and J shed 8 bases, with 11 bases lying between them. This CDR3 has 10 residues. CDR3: CATLRVEAFF. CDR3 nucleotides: TGTGCCACCTTAAGGGTGGAAGCTTTCTTT.

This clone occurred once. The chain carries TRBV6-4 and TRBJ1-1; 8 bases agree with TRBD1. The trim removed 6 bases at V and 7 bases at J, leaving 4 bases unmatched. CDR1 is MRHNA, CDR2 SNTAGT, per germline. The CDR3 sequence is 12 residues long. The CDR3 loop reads CASRRTGGEAFF. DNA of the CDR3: TGTGCCAGCAGACGAACAGGGGGTGAAGCTTTCTTT.

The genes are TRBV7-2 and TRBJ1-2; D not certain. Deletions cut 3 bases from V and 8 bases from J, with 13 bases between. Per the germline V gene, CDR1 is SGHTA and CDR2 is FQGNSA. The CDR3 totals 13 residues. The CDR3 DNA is TGTGCCAGCAGCTTGAACAGCGGCCAAGGCTACACCTTC. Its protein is CASSLNSGQGYTF.

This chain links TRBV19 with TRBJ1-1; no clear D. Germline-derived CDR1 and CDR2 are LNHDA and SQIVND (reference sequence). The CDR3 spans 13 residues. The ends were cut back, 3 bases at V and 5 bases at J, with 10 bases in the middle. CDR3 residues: CASSINVGTEAFF. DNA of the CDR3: TGTGCCAGTAGTATCAATGTGGGGACTGAAGCTTTCTTT. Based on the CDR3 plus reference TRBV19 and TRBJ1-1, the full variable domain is DGGITQSPKYLFRKEGQNVTLSCEQNLNHDAMYWYRQDPGQGLRLIYYSQIVNDFQKGDIAEGYSVSREKKESFPLTVTSAQKNPTAFYLCASSINVGTEAFFGQGTRLTVV.

The CDR3 is CASSLGRGRTDTQYF. Written as DNA, the CDR3 is TGTGCCAGCAGCTTGGGTAGGGGTAGGACAGATACGCAGTATTTT. This rearrangement joins TRBV5-5 to TRBJ2-3; D is perhaps TRBD1 (5 bases). The CDR3 loop spans 15 amino acids. V was clipped by 0 bases and J by 3 bases, with 11 bases between them. Germline V gene lookup returns CDR1 SGHKS and CDR2 YYEKEE (reference sequence).

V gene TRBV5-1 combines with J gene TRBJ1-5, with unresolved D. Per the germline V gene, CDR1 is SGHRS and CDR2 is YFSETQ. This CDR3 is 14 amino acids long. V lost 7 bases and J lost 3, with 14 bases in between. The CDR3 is CASRSGIDNQPQHF. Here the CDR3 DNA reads TGCGCCAGCCGCAGTGGGATCGACAATCAGCCCCAGCATTTT.

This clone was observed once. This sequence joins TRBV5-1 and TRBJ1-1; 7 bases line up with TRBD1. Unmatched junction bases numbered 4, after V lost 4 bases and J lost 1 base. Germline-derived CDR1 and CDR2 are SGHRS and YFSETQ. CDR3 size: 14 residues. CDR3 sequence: CASSTRTGNTEAFF. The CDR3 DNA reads TGCGCCAGCAGCACCCGGACAGGGAACACTGAAGCTTTCTTT.

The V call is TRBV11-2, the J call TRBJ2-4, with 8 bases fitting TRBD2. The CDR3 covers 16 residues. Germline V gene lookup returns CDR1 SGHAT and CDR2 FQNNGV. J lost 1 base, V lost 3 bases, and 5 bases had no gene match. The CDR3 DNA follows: TGTGCCAGCAGCTTTTTGCGGGGGGACGCCAAAAACATTCAGTACTTC. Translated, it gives CASSFLRGDAKNIQYF. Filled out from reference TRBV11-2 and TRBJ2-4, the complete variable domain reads EAGVAQSPRYKIIEKRQSVAFWCNPISGHATLYWYQQILGQGPKLLIQFQNNGVVDDSQLPKDRFSAERLKGVDSTLKIQPAKLEDSAVYLCASSFLRGDAKNIQYFGAGTRLSVL.

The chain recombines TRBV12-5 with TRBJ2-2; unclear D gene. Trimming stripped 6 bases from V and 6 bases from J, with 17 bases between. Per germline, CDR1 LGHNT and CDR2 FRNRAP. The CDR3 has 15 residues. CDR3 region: CASGPPFVVAGELFF. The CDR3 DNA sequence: TGTGCTAGTGGCCCGCCCTTTGTGGTAGCCGGGGAGCTGTTTTTT.

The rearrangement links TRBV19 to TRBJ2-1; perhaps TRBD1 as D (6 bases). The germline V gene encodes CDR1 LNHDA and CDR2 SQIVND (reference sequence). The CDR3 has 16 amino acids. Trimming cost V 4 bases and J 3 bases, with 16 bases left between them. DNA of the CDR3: TGTGCCAGTAGTACCCGCGGCAGGGGTAACTACAATGAGCAGTTCTTC. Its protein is CASSTRGRGNYNEQFF.

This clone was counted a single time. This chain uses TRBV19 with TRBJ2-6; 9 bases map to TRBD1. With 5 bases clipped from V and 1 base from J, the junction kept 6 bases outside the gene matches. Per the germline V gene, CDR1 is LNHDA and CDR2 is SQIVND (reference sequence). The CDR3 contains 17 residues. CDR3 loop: CASSPDRGESGANVLTF. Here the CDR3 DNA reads TGTGCCAGTAGTCCGGACAGGGGAGAATCTGGGGCCAACGTCCTGACTTTC.

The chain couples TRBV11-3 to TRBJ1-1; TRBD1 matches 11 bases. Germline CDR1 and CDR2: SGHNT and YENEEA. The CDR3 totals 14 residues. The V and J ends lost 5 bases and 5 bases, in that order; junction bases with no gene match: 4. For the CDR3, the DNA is TGTGCCAGCAGCCAGGGACAGGGGGGGACTGAAGCTTTCTTT. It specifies CASSQGQGGTEAFF.